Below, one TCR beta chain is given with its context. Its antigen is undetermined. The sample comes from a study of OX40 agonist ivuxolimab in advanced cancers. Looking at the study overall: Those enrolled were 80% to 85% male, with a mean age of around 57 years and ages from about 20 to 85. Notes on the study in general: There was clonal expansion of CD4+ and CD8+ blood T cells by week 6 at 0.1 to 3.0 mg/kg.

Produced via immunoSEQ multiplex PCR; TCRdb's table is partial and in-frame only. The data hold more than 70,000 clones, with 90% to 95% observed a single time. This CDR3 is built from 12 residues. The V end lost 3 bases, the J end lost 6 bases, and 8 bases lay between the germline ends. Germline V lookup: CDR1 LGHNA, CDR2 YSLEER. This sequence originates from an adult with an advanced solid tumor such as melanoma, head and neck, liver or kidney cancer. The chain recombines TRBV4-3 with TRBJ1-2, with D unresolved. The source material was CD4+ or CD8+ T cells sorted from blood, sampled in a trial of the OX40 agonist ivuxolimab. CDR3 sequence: CASSQGSDGYTF. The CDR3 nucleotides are TGCGCCAGCAGCCAGGGGAGTGATGGCTACACCTTC.